This T cell receptor beta chain comes out of a study of technical replicates of blood from several donors. The method was immunoSEQ multiplex PCR; TCRdb's version includes in-frame clones alone and lacks a portion of them. The sample carries 56,000 or so clones, 90% to 95% recorded once. This clone was observed a single time. V was clipped by 4 bases and J by 1 base, with 14 bases between them. The CDR3 is 16 amino acids. Germline lookup yields CDR1 SGHRS and CDR2 YFSETQ. The source of this sequence is a human donor in good health. Some clones in this sample may be carry-over from other donors' samples. The sequenced material came from PBMCs. This chain joins TRBV5-1 and TRBJ1-4; tentative D call: TRBD1 (5 bases). The CDR3: CASSPPVGGTNEKLFF. CDR3 bases: TGCGCCAGCAGCCCGCCCGTGGGGGGAACTAATGAAAAACTGTTTTTT. The variable domain in full, with the rest retrieved from reference TRBV5-1 and TRBJ1-4, is KAGVTQTPRYLIKTRGQQVTLSCSPISGHRSVSWYQQTPGQGLQFLFEYFSETQRNKGNFPGRFSGRQFSNSRSEMNVSTLELGDSALYLCASSPPVGGTNEKLFFGSGTQLSVL.